Listed here are 9 T cell receptor beta chains from one sample, sequenced in a study of blood T cell repertoires in COVID-19 (dated by TCRdb to the early 2020s). Library generation was performed with the immunoSEQ multiplex PCR assay. TCRdb provides this immuneACCESS table in a form limited to in-frame rearrangements. Some clones are lacking; in checked studies, under half of them reflect an unresolved V gene, and why the rest are absent is not known. The sample records over 75,000 clones, 80% of which are singletons. The ten largest clonotypes hold roughly 16% of the sample. Sequencing input: peripheral blood. The origin of the receptors is a human donor in a cohort sampled during active COVID-19.

The rearrangement joins TRBV5-4 to TRBJ2-7; weak D call: TRBD1 (6 bases). The CDR3 contains 14 residues. V was pared by 5 bases and J by 7 bases, with 19 bases between. Looked up from germline, CDR1 is SGHNT and CDR2 is YYREEE (reference sequence). CDR3 nucleotides: TGTGCCAGCAGTGGAGATCAGGGGCCAAGGGAGCAGTACTTC. This codes for CASSGDQGPREQYF.

This chain joins TRBV5-1 and TRBJ2-7; 10 positions match TRBD1. The length of the CDR3 is 16 residues. J was trimmed by 4 bases and V by 2 bases; bases with no gene match: 9. Germline CDR1 SGHRS, CDR2 YFSETQ. This CDR3 is CASSFGLGQGTYEQYF. CDR3 in DNA: TGCGCCAGCAGCTTTGGGCTGGGACAGGGGACGTACGAGCAGTACTTC.

J is TRBJ2-1 and V is TRBV11-2; 7 bases line up with TRBD2. Germline-derived CDR1 and CDR2 are SGHAT and FQNNGV. CDR3 length: 14 amino acids. V was pared by 2 bases and J by 7 bases, with 5 bases of the junction left unmatched. CDR3 nucleotides: TGTGCCAGCAGCTTATGGGACTACAGAAATGAGCAGTTCTTC. As protein: CASSLWDYRNEQFF.

In its sample, this clone was seen once. The V gene is TRBV7-3, the J gene TRBJ2-7, with 7 positions matching TRBD1. The CDR3 consists of 12 residues. With V trimmed by 0 bases and J by 7 bases, 0 bases remained unmatched. Germline V gene sequence: CDR1 SGHTA, CDR2 FQGTGA. As DNA, the CDR3 is TGTGCCAGCAGCTTAACGGGACAGGAGCAGTACTTC. Translated, it gives CASSLTGQEQYF. Full variable domain (missing parts from reference TRBV7-3 and TRBJ2-7): GAGVSQTPSNKVTEKGKYVELRCDPISGHTALYWYRQSLGQGPEFLIYFQGTGAADDSGLPNDRFFAVRPEGSVSTLKIQRTERGDSAVYLCASSLTGQEQYFGPGTRLTVT.

This clone is a singleton in its sample. The chain joins TRBV27 to TRBJ2-3, with a tentative D call TRBD1 (5 bases). The CDR3 is 16 residues long. The germline V and J ends were trimmed by 0 bases and 2 bases, with 12 bases remaining between them. CDR1 is MNHEY and CDR2 is SMNVEV in the germline V gene (reference sequence). The CDR3 here is CASSLSGQGYTDTQYF. The CDR3 DNA reads TGTGCCAGCAGTTTATCTGGCCAGGGATACACAGATACGCAGTATTTT.

V and J are TRBV18 and TRBJ2-3; D remains unclear. The CDR3 has 14 amino acids. Trimming took 2 bases from V and 0 from J, leaving 6 bases between them. From germline, CDR1 is KGHSH and CDR2 LQKENI. CDR3 sequence: CASSPNPSTDTQYF. The CDR3, as DNA: TGTGCCAGCTCACCAAATCCTAGCACAGATACGCAGTATTTT. Variable domain in full (rest from reference TRBV18 and TRBJ2-3): NAGVMQNPRHLVRRRGQEARLRCSPMKGHSHVYWYRQLPEEGLKFMVYLQKENIIDESGMPKERFSAEFPKEGPSILRIQQVVRGDSAAYFCASSPNPSTDTQYFGPGTRLTVL.

V is TRBV25-1 and J is TRBJ1-2, with D tentatively TRBD1 (5 bases). The V and J ends lost 6 bases and 4 bases respectively, with 24 bases between them. This CDR3 has 17 amino acids. Germline loops: CDR1 MGHDK, CDR2 SYGVNS. In nucleotides, the CDR3 is TGTGCCAGCAGCGCCTTGGGGGGACCGCGGAATGGCTATGGCTACACCTTC. Translating gives CASSALGGPRNGYGYTF.

This CDR3 reads CTSSQGRDYQGTGELFF. The DNA of the CDR3 is TGCACCAGCAGCCAAGGGCGGGACTACCAAGGGACCGGGGAGCTGTTTTTT. The chain links TRBV1 to TRBJ2-2; the table's D call, TRBD2, has no DNA check behind it. TRBV1 is termed a pseudogene. The CDR3 runs to 17 residues.

The chain has TRBV21-1 and TRBJ2-2; no check of the table's D call, TRBD2, against the DNA was made. TRBV21-1 is a documented pseudogene. The CDR3 runs 14 residues. CDR3 region: CASSNEADCRELFF. The CDR3 DNA sequence: TGTGCCAGCAGCAATGAGGCGGACTGCCGGGAGCTGTTTTTT.